This is a list of T cell receptor beta chains from one sample in a study of cytomegalovirus exposure and HLA in healthy donors. Measured with immunoSEQ multiplex PCR; TCRdb has only the in-frame clones, and not every one. The sample has around 120,000 clones, over 60% seen once. What was sequenced was PBMCs. The receptors come from a woman aged 40 to 50 in good health and CMV-seropositive. Both conserved end residues are part of each CDR3. The D gene is left open where the match is weak. Clone size, where shown, is once, few, many, or a class for clones that have expanded.

>TRBV27|TRBD1|.|TRBJ2-7
CASSSPGQGAHEQYF
TGTGCCAGCAGTTCTCCGGGACAGGGGGCCCACGAGCAGTACTTC
>TRBV27|.|.|TRBJ1-1
CASTTGGFTRAFF
TGTGCCAGCACCACGGGAGGTTTTACGAGAGCTTTCTTT
>TRBV4-1|TRBD2|once|TRBJ2-7
CASSQDAGGLEYEQYF
TGCGCCAGCAGCCAAGATGCGGGGGGACTGGAATACGAGCAGTACTTC
>TRBV5-1|TRBD1|.|TRBJ1-3
CASRRTGGGNTIYF
TGCGCCAGCCGCCGGACAGGGGGAGGAAACACCATATATTTT
>TRBV10-3|TRBD1|.|TRBJ2-5
CAISESGTAQETQYF
TGTGCCATCAGTGAGAGTGGGACAGCCCAAGAGACCCAGTACTTC
>TRBV25-1|TRBD2|.|TRBJ2-2
CASSAPPAGDTGELFF
TGTGCCAGCAGTGCCCCTCCCGCGGGGGACACCGGGGAGCTGTTTTTT
>TRBV7-9|TRBD1|.|TRBJ2-1
CASSLRQGANEQFF
TGTGCCAGCAGTCTCCGACAGGGAGCAAATGAGCAGTTCTTC
>TRBV29-1|.|.|TRBJ2-5
CSVDGAGETQYF
TGCAGCGTTGATGGGGCGGGGGAGACCCAGTACTTC
>TRBV7-7|TRBD2|.|TRBJ2-5
CASSLALGGGETQYF
TGTGCCAGCAGCTTAGCGTTGGGGGGAGGGGAGACCCAGTACTTC
>TRBV14|TRBD1|.|TRBJ2-7
CASSQGKTGGHYEQYF
TGTGCCAGCAGCCAAGGGAAGACAGGGGGTCACTACGAGCAGTACTTC
>TRBV7-2|TRBD1|.|TRBJ1-2
CASSLATGSRVTF
TGTGCCAGCAGCTTGGCGACAGGGTCCAGAGTAACCTTC
>TRBV29-1|TRBD2|.|TRBJ2-3
CSVVIAGPSTDTQYF
TGCAGCGTTGTTATAGCGGGACCCAGCACAGATACGCAGTATTTT
>TRBV2|TRBD2|once|TRBJ2-1
CASSRASGWVDNEQFF
TGTGCCAGCAGCCGTGCTAGCGGCTGGGTGGACAATGAGCAGTTCTTC
>TRBV11-3|.|.|TRBJ2-3
CASSFGGSTDTQYF
TGTGCCAGCAGCTTCGGGGGTAGCACAGATACGCAGTATTTT
>TRBV2|.|.|TRBJ2-1
CASSDGSGGLAQFF
TGTGCCAGCAGTGACGGGAGTGGGGGACTCGCGCAGTTCTTC
>TRBV7-2|.|.|TRBJ2-2
CASSSPAFTGELFF
TGTGCCAGCAGCTCGCCCGCGTTCACCGGGGAGCTGTTTTTT
>TRBV7-8|TRBD1|.|TRBJ1-5
CASTLGQGVQPQHF
TGTGCCAGCACCCTGGGACAGGGGGTACAGCCCCAGCATTTT
>TRBV11-2|.|.|TRBJ1-6
CASSKLTDYNSPLHF
TGTGCCAGCAGCAAATTGACAGACTATAATTCACCCCTCCACTTT
>TRBV7-7|.|many|TRBJ2-7
CASSPNPNTGEQYF
TGTGCCAGCAGCCCCAACCCCAACACAGGCGAGCAGTACTTC
>TRBV6-5|.|few|TRBJ2-4
CASTPRVGDIQYF
TGTGCCAGCACGCCCAGGGTTGGGGACATTCAGTACTTC
>TRBV19|TRBD2|.|TRBJ2-1
CASSAYLAGPYNEQFF
TGTGCCAGTAGTGCCTACCTAGCGGGGCCGTACAATGAGCAGTTCTTC
>TRBV7-2|TRBD1|.|TRBJ2-7
CASSQSRDRAYEQYF
TGTGCCAGCAGCCAGAGCCGGGACAGGGCCTACGAGCAGTACTTC
>TRBV5-4|.|once|TRBJ1-6
CASSLGGRQDSPLHF
TGTGCCAGCAGCTTGGGGGGCCGGCAGGATTCACCCCTCCACTTT
>TRBV6-4|TRBD1|.|TRBJ1-2
CASSERTGERSGYTF
TGTGCCAGCAGTGAACGGACAGGGGAAAGATCTGGCTACACCTTC
>TRBV7-9|.|.|TRBJ2-2
CASSLEQGTYTGELFF
TGTGCCAGCAGCTTGGAACAGGGGACTTACACCGGGGAGCTGTTTTTT
>TRBV9|.|.|TRBJ2-7
CASSVGQTYEQYF
TGTGCCAGCAGCGTAGGACAGACCTACGAGCAGTACTTC
>TRBV9|TRBD1|.|TRBJ1-1
CASSFLWTGGTEAFF
TGTGCCAGCAGTTTCTTATGGACAGGGGGCACTGAAGCTTTCTTT
>TRBV7-7|TRBD1|.|TRBJ1-4
CASSRDRGEKLFF
TGTGCTAGCAGCAGGGACAGGGGAGAAAAACTGTTTTTT
>TRBV5-4|.|.|TRBJ1-1
CASSLSGVKAEAFF
TGTGCCAGCAGCTTGTCCGGGGTCAAGGCTGAAGCTTTCTTT
>TRBV7-8|.|.|TRBJ1-1
CASSLSRGEAFF
TGTGCCAGCAGCTTATCCCGGGGGGAAGCTTTCTTT
>TRBV7-2|.|.|TRBJ1-2
CASSLGQHTGGYTF
TGTGCCAGCAGCTTAGGGCAGCACACGGGGGGCTACACCTTC
>TRBV2|.|few|TRBJ1-6
CASTGGGINSPLHF
TGTGCCAGCACCGGGGGGGGTATTAATTCACCCCTCCACTTT
>TRBV6-6|TRBD1|once|TRBJ1-5
CASRQGFSNQPQHF
TGTGCCAGCAGACAGGGGTTCAGCAATCAGCCCCAGCATTTT
>TRBV5-4|.|few|TRBJ1-4
CASSLRGGANEKLFF
TGTGCCAGCAGCTTGCGGGGTGGGGCTAATGAAAAACTGTTTTTT
>TRBV7-2|.|.|TRBJ2-7
CASSFTYEQYF
TGTGCCAGCAGCTTTACCTACGAGCAGTACTTC
>TRBV7-9|.|once|TRBJ1-4
CASSLESDEKLFF
TGTGCCAGCAGCTTAGAGTCGGATGAAAAACTGTTTTTT
>TRBV6-5|.|.|TRBJ1-1
CASRLAPGEDTEAFF
TGTGCCAGCAGGCTCGCACCGGGAGAGGACACTGAAGCTTTCTTT
>TRBV25-1|TRBD2|few|TRBJ2-3
CASSEYTSASTDTQYF
TGTGCCAGCAGTGAATATACTAGCGCTAGCACAGATACGCAGTATTTT